This entry lists 26 T cell receptor beta chains sequenced from one sample in a study of blood T cell repertoires in COVID-19. Assay: immunoSEQ multiplex PCR; the TCRdb copy retains only in-frame clones and omits some. Found here are about 440,000 clones, 80% to 90% of them singletons; the top ten hold 4% to 4.5%. Sequencing input: peripheral blood. All receptors come from a woman aged 25 to 45 with acute or convalescent COVID-19.

This clone was observed at least ten times. The chain joins TRBV28 to TRBJ1-5; D is ambiguous. Trimming left V 2 bases short and J 1 base short, with 18 bases between. CDR3 length: 18 residues. CDR1 MDHEN and CDR2 SYDVKM come from the germline V gene. CDR3 coding DNA: TGTGCCAGCAGTTTACTTTACGGGAGAAGAACGAGCAATCAGCCCCAGCATTTT. Protein sequence: CASSLLYGRRTSNQPQHF.

V usage is TRBV9 and J usage is TRBJ2-1; D is undetermined. The CDR3 is 15 amino acids. V dropped 3 bases and J dropped 2 bases, with 12 bases sitting between them. Germline CDR1 SGDLS, CDR2 YYNGEE. Here the CDR3 DNA reads TGTGCCAGCAGCGGTGGCCTTGGCCCCTACAATGAGCAGTTCTTC. Translated, it gives CASSGGLGPYNEQFF.

The V call is TRBV6-5, the J call TRBJ2-1; 10 bases match TRBD2. Germline-derived CDR1 and CDR2 are MNHEY and SVGAGI. V lost 2 bases and J lost 8; bases outside the gene matches: 6. There are 15 residues in the CDR3. The CDR3 nucleotides are TGTGCCAGCAGTTACAGCGGGGGGGCCGGGGATGAGCAGTTCTTC. It is translated as CASSYSGGAGDEQFF.

The CDR3 reads CASSLGGQWETQYF. DNA of the CDR3: TGCGCCAGCAGCTTGGGAGGACAGTGGGAGACCCAGTACTTC. This rearrangement joins TRBV5-1 to TRBJ2-5; tentative D call: TRBD1 (6 bases). The CDR3 is 14 residues long. V was shortened by 0 bases and J by 5 bases, with 11 bases between the two germline ends. Germline CDR1 SGHRS, CDR2 YFSETQ. The full variable domain, completed using reference TRBV5-1 and TRBJ2-5, is KAGVTQTPRYLIKTRGQQVTLSCSPISGHRSVSWYQQTPGQGLQFLFEYFSETQRNKGNFPGRFSGRQFSNSRSEMNVSTLELGDSALYLCASSLGGQWETQYFGPGTRLLVL.

The chain is built from TRBV28 and TRBJ2-7; 9 bases are shared with TRBD1. The CDR3 loop spans 14 amino acids. V gave up 6 bases and J gave up 0 bases; unmatched junction bases: 3. The V gene's germline CDR1 is MDHEN and CDR2 SYDVKM. The CDR3 here is CASRRQGDSYEQYF. In nucleotides, the CDR3 is TGTGCCAGCAGGAGACAGGGGGACTCCTACGAGCAGTACTTC. Looking up the rest from reference TRBV28 and TRBJ2-7 gives the full variable domain: DVKVTQSSRYLVKRTGEKVFLECVQDMDHENMFWYRQDPGLGLRLIYFSYDVKMKEKGDIPEGYSVSREKKERFSLILESASTNQTSMYLCASRRQGDSYEQYFGPGTRLTVT.

This chain links TRBV5-4 with TRBJ1-1; D is ambiguous. The CDR3 spans 12 residues. V gave up 4 bases and J gave up 7 bases, with 11 bases separating them. In germline, CDR1 is SGHNT, CDR2 YYREEE (reference sequence). CDR3 sequence (DNA): TGTGCCAGCAGCCTCGGACGGGGTGAAGCTTTCTTT. This translates into CASSLGRGEAFF.

The gene calls are TRBV2 and TRBJ2-5; D uncertain. CDR3 size: 12 residues. CDR1 is SNHLY, CDR2 FYNNEI, per germline. The V and J ends lost 2 bases and 5 bases respectively, with 6 bases between them. CDR3 bases: TGTGCCAGCAGTGAACAGTCGGAGACCCAGTACTTC. Translating gives CASSEQSETQYF.

The J gene is TRBJ2-5, the V gene TRBV11-2; 11 positions match TRBD2. With V trimmed by 1 base and J by 1 base, 2 bases remained unmatched. The CDR3 consists of 16 residues. Germline CDR1 is SGHAT and CDR2 is FQNNGV. CDR3 amino acids: CASSLGLAGLQETQYF. The DNA of the CDR3 is TGTGCCAGCAGCTTAGGACTAGCGGGGCTCCAAGAGACCCAGTACTTC.

The chain recombines TRBV7-3 with TRBJ2-1; the match to TRBD1 covers 8 bases. Trimming took 0 bases from V and 4 from J; bases not matched to a gene: 5. CDR3 length: 16 amino acids. The germline CDR1 and CDR2 sequences are SGHTA and FQGTGA. CDR3 coding DNA: TGTGCCAGCAGCTTAACACGAGACAGGGGTTACAATGAGCAGTTCTTC. Its protein product is CASSLTRDRGYNEQFF.

The chain couples TRBV5-1 to TRBJ2-7; tentative D call: TRBD2 (7 bases). Germline V gives CDR1 SGHRS, CDR2 YFSETQ. The length of the CDR3 is 15 residues. Trimming shortened V by 1 base and J by 3 bases, and 14 bases separated the two germline ends. CDR3 coding DNA: TGCGCCAGCAGCTTGCAAGGGGGGGAATACTACGAGCAGTACTTC. Its translation: CASSLQGGEYYEQYF.

This chain links TRBV3-1 (or the pseudogene TRBV3-2) with TRBJ2-7, with D perhaps TRBD2 (6 bases). From germline, CDR1 is LGHDT and CDR2 YNNKEL (reference sequence). The CDR3 has 13 residues. Between the trimmed V and J ends, which lost 4 bases and 4 bases, there was a span of 11 bases. The CDR3, as DNA: TGTGCCAGCAGCCTGGCGGGGCGATACGAGCAGTACTTC. This translates into CASSLAGRYEQYF.

The chain is built from TRBV5-1 and TRBJ1-1; 8 bases map to TRBD1. The ends lost 6 bases at V and 1 base at J; junction bases unmatched: 5. The CDR3 has 14 amino acids. Germline assignment: CDR1 SGHRS and CDR2 YFSETQ. CDR3 DNA sequence: TGCGCCAGCACCATGGGGACAGGGAACACTGAAGCTTTCTTT. Its protein product is CASTMGTGNTEAFF.

V gene TRBV29-1 combines with J gene TRBJ2-3, with D perhaps TRBD1 (6 bases). V gave up 7 bases and J gave up 2 bases, with 16 bases separating them. CDR1 is SQVTM, CDR2 ANQGSEA, per germline. The CDR3 runs to 14 residues. The CDR3: CSAPGHRYTDTQYF. The CDR3 nucleotides are TGCAGCGCCCCGGGACATCGTTACACAGATACGCAGTATTTT.

The chain recombines TRBV24-1 with TRBJ2-5, with TRBD2 matching 8 bases. The J segment lost 5 bases and the V segment lost 3 bases, leaving 10 bases of the junction unmatched. The CDR3 runs to 16 residues. CDR1 KGHDR and CDR2 SFDVKD come from the germline V gene. The chain's CDR3 is CATSDPSPREGETQYF. DNA of the CDR3: TGTGCCACCAGTGATCCAAGCCCCCGGGAGGGGGAGACCCAGTACTTC.

This clone was observed a single time. The chain recombines TRBV7-3 with TRBJ2-7, with D tentatively TRBD1 (5 bases). The CDR3 is 14 amino acids. Germline V gene sequence: CDR1 SGHTA, CDR2 FQGTGA. The germline V and J ends were trimmed by 0 bases and 5 bases, with 11 bases remaining between them. CDR3 DNA sequence: TGTGCCAGCAGCTTAACGGTGGGGCCCAACGAGCAGTACTTC. This encodes CASSLTVGPNEQYF. Together with reference TRBV7-3 and TRBJ2-7, the CDR3 gives the full variable domain: GAGVSQTPSNKVTEKGKYVELRCDPISGHTALYWYRQSLGQGPEFLIYFQGTGAADDSGLPNDRFFAVRPEGSVSTLKIQRTERGDSAVYLCASSLTVGPNEQYFGPGTRLTVT.

V gene TRBV3-1 (or the pseudogene TRBV3-2) combines with J gene TRBJ1-1; D possibly corresponds to TRBD1 (5 bases). The CDR3 consists of 16 residues. V lost 4 bases, J lost 1 base, and 16 bases lay in between. CDR1 is LGHDT, CDR2 YNNKEL, per germline (reference sequence). CDR3 region: CASSRAMMGGNTEAFF. The CDR3 nucleotides read TGTGCCAGCAGCCGAGCCATGATGGGGGGGAACACTGAAGCTTTCTTT.

V is TRBV5-5 and J is TRBJ2-5; D ambiguous. CDR3 length equals 14 residues. Trimming removed 1 base from V and 2 bases from J, with 9 bases in between. From germline, CDR1 is SGHKS and CDR2 YYEKEE (reference sequence). The CDR3 is CASSLLGRQETQYF. CDR3 nucleotides: TGTGCCAGCAGCTTGCTAGGCCGACAAGAGACCCAGTACTTC.

The CDR3 is CASSRLAGPRGEQYF. In DNA, the CDR3 is TGTGCCAGCAGTCGCTTGGCGGGCCCCCGGGGCGAGCAGTACTTC. This chain connects TRBV27 to TRBJ2-7, with a tentative D call TRBD2 (5 bases). This CDR3 spans 15 amino acids. Per the germline V gene, CDR1 is MNHEY and CDR2 is SMNVEV (reference sequence). V gave up 5 bases and J gave up 6 bases, with 20 bases separating them.

This rearrangement joins TRBV29-1 to TRBJ1-1; D perhaps matches TRBD1 (5 bases). The CDR3 spans 13 residues. The V gene lost 0 bases and the J gene lost 4 bases, with 9 bases spanning the gap. The germline V gene encodes CDR1 SQVTM and CDR2 ANQGSEA. The CDR3 DNA sequence: TGCAGCGTTGAAGATATCAGGGCCACTGAAGCTTTCTTT. It specifies CSVEDIRATEAFF.

This clone was seen a handful of times. The chain joins TRBV5-5 to TRBJ2-2; 9 positions agree with TRBD2. The V gene's germline CDR1 is SGHKS and CDR2 YYEKEE (reference sequence). Unmatched junction bases numbered 5, after V lost 1 base and J lost 4 bases. The CDR3 runs to 16 residues. CDR3 in amino acids: CASSLRLAGFTGELFF. The DNA of the CDR3 is TGTGCCAGCAGCTTGAGGCTAGCGGGGTTCACCGGGGAGCTGTTTTTT.

V gene TRBV30 combines with J gene TRBJ1-5; 9 bases agree with TRBD1. The CDR3 extends over 13 amino acids. Germline V gives CDR1 GTSNPN, CDR2 SVGIG (reference sequence). The trim removed 5 bases at V and 6 bases at J, leaving 5 bases unmatched. CDR3 coding DNA: TGTGCCTGGGCGGGGACAGGGCCTCAGCCCCAGCATTTT. This codes for CAWAGTGPQPQHF.

In this sample, this clone turned up once. The chain links TRBV29-1 to TRBJ2-1; 12 bases line up with TRBD2. CDR1 SQVTM and CDR2 ANQGSEA come from the germline V gene. J lost 8 bases, V lost 8 bases, and 7 bases had no gene match. This CDR3 contains 13 residues. The CDR3 loop is CSLSSGGADEQFF. The CDR3 nucleotides are TGCAGCCTATCTAGCGGGGGGGCCGATGAGCAGTTCTTC.

V gene TRBV7-2 combines with J gene TRBJ2-3, with a weak D call TRBD2 (5 bases). The germline gives CDR1 SGHTA, CDR2 FQGNSA. V lost 5 bases and J lost 1, with 13 bases in between. This CDR3 has 15 residues. CDR3 nucleotides: TGTGCCAGCAGCCTAACTAGTACTGGCACAGATACGCAGTATTTT. Translated: CASSLTSTGTDTQYF.

The rearrangement joins TRBV5-1 to TRBJ2-7; 10 bases fit TRBD1. Germline trimming cut 3 bases from V and 6 bases from J; bases unmatched to any gene: 9. This CDR3 comprises 15 residues. CDR1 is SGHRS and CDR2 is YFSETQ in the germline V gene. The CDR3 here is CASSSPGTGVFEQYF. In nucleotides, the CDR3 is TGCGCCAGCAGCTCACCCGGGACAGGGGTATTCGAGCAGTACTTC.

CDR3 residues: CASSLAGQGPRPFYEQYF. CDR3 bases: TGCGCCAGCAGCTTGGCAGGACAGGGGCCCCGACCTTTTTACGAGCAGTACTTC. The chain carries TRBV5-1 and TRBJ2-7; 9 bases align to TRBD1. J was trimmed by 4 bases and V by 0 bases; bases with no gene match: 14. The CDR3 has 18 residues. Germline assignment: CDR1 SGHRS and CDR2 YFSETQ.

The chain recombines TRBV6-5 with TRBJ1-6; D is perhaps TRBD1 (5 bases). Germline loops: CDR1 MNHEY, CDR2 SVGAGI. The ends were cut back, 7 bases at V and 6 bases at J, with 16 bases in the middle. The CDR3 totals 15 residues. CDR3 sequence (DNA): TGTGCCAGCACCTCTCTAGGGGCGGCTAATTCACCCCTCCACTTT. Amino acid sequence: CASTSLGAANSPLHF.